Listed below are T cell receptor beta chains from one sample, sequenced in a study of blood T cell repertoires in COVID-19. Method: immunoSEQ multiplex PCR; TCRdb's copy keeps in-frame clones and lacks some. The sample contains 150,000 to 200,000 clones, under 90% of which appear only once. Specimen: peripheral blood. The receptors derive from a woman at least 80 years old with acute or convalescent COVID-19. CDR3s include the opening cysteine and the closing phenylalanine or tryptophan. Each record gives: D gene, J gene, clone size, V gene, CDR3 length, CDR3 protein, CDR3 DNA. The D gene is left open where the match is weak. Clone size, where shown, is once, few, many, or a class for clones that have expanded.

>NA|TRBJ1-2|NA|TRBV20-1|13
CSASQPGVYGYTF
TGCAGTGCTAGTCAGCCAGGGGTTTACGGCTACACCTTC
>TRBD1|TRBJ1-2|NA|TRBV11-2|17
CASTRGGTGGDSEGYTF
TGTGCCAGCACCCGGGGGGGGACAGGGGGCGATTCGGAAGGCTACACCTTC
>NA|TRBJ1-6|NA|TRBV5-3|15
CARSLRQLCNSPLHF
TGTGCCAGAAGCTTGCGACAGTTATGTAATTCACCCCTCCACTTT
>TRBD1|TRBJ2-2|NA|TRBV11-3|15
CASSPGQGNTGELFF
TGTGCCAGCAGCCCGGGACAGGGGAACACCGGGGAGCTGTTTTTT
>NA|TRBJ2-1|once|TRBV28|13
CASSLGEYNEQFF
TGTGCCAGCAGTTTAGGGGAGTACAATGAGCAGTTCTTC
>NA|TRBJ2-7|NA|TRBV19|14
CASSRHLPPYEQYF
TGTGCCAGTAGTCGCCACCTACCACCCTACGAGCAGTACTTC
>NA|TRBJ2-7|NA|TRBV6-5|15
CASSATGEGLYEQYF
TGTGCCAGCAGCGCGACAGGGGAGGGGCTCTACGAGCAGTACTTC
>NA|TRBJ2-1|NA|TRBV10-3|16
CAISPAGQGTYNEQFF
TGTGCCATCAGTCCCGCCGGGCAGGGAACCTACAATGAGCAGTTCTTC
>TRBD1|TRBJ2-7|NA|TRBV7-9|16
CASSLGTGGQTYEQYF
TGTGCCAGCAGCTTAGGAACAGGGGGCCAGACCTACGAGCAGTACTTC
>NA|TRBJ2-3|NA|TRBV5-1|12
CASQRPGDTQYF
TGCGCCAGCCAACGACCGGGGGATACGCAGTATTTT
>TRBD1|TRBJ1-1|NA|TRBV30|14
CAWSVGTVNTEAFF
TGTGCCTGGAGTGTCGGGACAGTGAACACTGAAGCTTTCTTT
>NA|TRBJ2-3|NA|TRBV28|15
CASTPWDIDTDTQYF
TGTGCCAGCACCCCCTGGGACATCGACACAGATACGCAGTATTTT
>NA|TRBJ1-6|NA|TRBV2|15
CASSERGTGSSPLHF
TGTGCCAGCAGTGAGCGGGGTACTGGGAGTTCACCCCTCCACTTT
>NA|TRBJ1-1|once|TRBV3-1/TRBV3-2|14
CASSRQALNTEAFF
TGTGCCAGCAGTCGACAGGCCCTGAACACTGAAGCTTTCTTT
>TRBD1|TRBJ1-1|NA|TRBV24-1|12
CATSDPTGDAFF
TGTGCCACCAGTGATCCTACAGGGGACGCTTTCTTT
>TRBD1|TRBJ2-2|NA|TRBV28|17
CASSPTVGQQLGGELFF
TGTGCCAGCAGTCCGACCGTGGGACAGCAATTGGGCGGGGAGCTGTTTTTT
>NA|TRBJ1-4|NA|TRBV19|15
CASTTDGGRGEKLFF
TGTGCCAGTACTACCGACGGGGGGAGGGGTGAAAAACTGTTTTTT
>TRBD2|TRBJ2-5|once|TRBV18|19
CASSPPLGAAGVRVATQYF
TGTGCCAGCTCACCACCTCTGGGTGCAGCGGGGGTCCGAGTCGCGACCCAGTACTTC
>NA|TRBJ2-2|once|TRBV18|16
CASSPLRESGTGELFF
TGTGCCAGCTCACCACTCCGGGAGAGCGGCACCGGGGAGCTGTTTTTT